This TCR beta chain was retrieved from a study of T cell repertoires in cytomegalovirus infection. Study information: It was recently identified HLA-C-restricted and well-studied HLA-B-restricted CMV epitopes that the study used. CMV infection and matching HLA type were both indicated by public TCR beta signatures.

This clonotype was counted only a few times. The target antigen is unknown. Via MiXCR, TCRdb re-called the reads, giving one row per CDR3 protein. The table records roughly 160,000 distinct CDR3 sequences, less than 25% of them present only once. The CDR3 consists of 15 residues. V shed 5 bases and J 4 bases; nucleotides not matched to a gene: 9. CDR1 is MNHEY, CDR2 SMNVEV, per germline (reference sequence). Study observations and caveats: HLA-C-restricted CMV clonotypes gave the most frequent clonotype in two of eight donors. People with CMV and the relevant HLA were identified by cumulative public TCR beta family frequency.

The receptor was isolated from a human donor in good health (CMV status not recorded). Some clones in this sample may be carry-over from other donors' samples. The chain combines TRBV27 with TRBJ1-2; 8 bases map to TRBD1. The input for sequencing was CD8+ T cells from cultured PBMCs, taken from culture after CMV antigen stimulation. CDR3 nucleotide sequence: TGTGCCAGCAGTACACGGACAGGGCGTCCCTATGGCTACACCTTC. Its protein is CASSTRTGRPYGYTF.